This T cell receptor beta chain was captured in a study of graft-versus-host responses after intestinal transplantation (dated by TCRdb to the early 2020s). About the study as a whole: Multivisceral, liver-intestinal, or isolated intestinal transplants were received by the recipients. Every recipient was given anti-thymocyte globulin induction, then maintenance tacrolimus and steroids for 3 to 4 years. Graft-versus-host and host-versus-graft alloreactive T cell clones were tracked in the graft, circulation and bone marrow after intestinal transplantation using bulk TCR-beta CDR3 sequencing. Alloreactive clones were identified by sequencing pre-transplant mixed lymphocyte reaction products and comparing them with unstimulated pre-transplant donor and recipient T cells. A cohort of more than 20 intestinal transplant recipients, including one retransplant, was enrolled, and a few patients lacking pretransplant specimens were excluded. A peak of at least 4% donor T cells among recipient peripheral blood mononuclear cells was the definition used for donor T cell macrochimerism. Rather than going through the commercial service, samples from three later patients were sequenced in-house on an Illumina MiSeq and processed with MiXCR.

Broad study findings and their caveats: High GvH to HvG T cell clonal ratios were observed in the allografts of patients with donor T cell macrochimerism. GvH clones were detected in recipient bone marrow, and some of these GvH clones were observed earlier in ileal mucosa or blood, consistent with an intestinal mucosal origin. Early after transplant, declines in HvG clones were associated with peak levels of circulating GvH clones. Conclusions were limited by the relatively low number and heterogeneity of intestinal transplant patients.

V drops 7 bases and J drops 2 bases, leaving 2 bases in between. Based on the germline V gene, the CDR1 and CDR2 sequences are MNHGY and SAAAGT. Reading from cysteine to phenylalanine, the CDR3 counts 11 amino acids. Just the 33-base CDR3 DNA is kept, in frame starting at base 1. This clone has a handful of counts. Base qualities are not provided; no much larger clone lies one nucleotide away. The library was prepared using the immunoSEQ multiplex PCR assay. In most patients, genomic DNA was isolated using the Qiagen DNeasy Blood and Tissue Kit and sent frozen to Adaptive Biotechnologies for TCR sequencing. Adaptive Biotechnologies carried out high-throughput TCR-beta CDR3 sequencing of genomic DNA for most patients. Concerning the study's data processing: Adaptive's ImmunoSEQ software was the source of the TCR sequencing data for fewer than 20 patients, while a few other patients were processed with MiXCR and VDJtools. To correct CD4 versus CD8 sorting errors, any sequence found in both subsets at a frequency ratio below 5:1 was removed. CDR3 nucleotide sequences shared by donor and recipient were removed because the origin of these sequences could not be assigned. At least 2-fold expansion over unstimulated cells and a minimum CFSE-low frequency of 0.002% (template counts) or 0.001% (read counts) were required for clones to be classified as alloreactive. Clones were considered mappable if detected in sequenced pre-transplant spleen, lymph node, or MLR CFSE-low populations of the donor or recipient. Cumulative frequency of alloreactive clones was calculated as a percentage of all sequences weighted by copy number. The source is immuneACCESS, and TCRdb retained only in-frame sequences with V and J called. Part of the clones is not carried over; for the studies checked, unresolved V genes explain less than half of this, and the remainder is unexplained. The V and J calls and the clone size are those of that table, but D and trimming were determined from the DNA. For this sample the table gives 5,000 to 7,000 clones, of which approximately 22% were detected only once. The ten largest clones add up to roughly 5% of the sample.

This specimen's time point label, per the study, means: cells obtained before transplantation from donor or recipient. In mixed lymphocyte reactions, about 200,000 CFSE-labeled pre-transplant responders were plated with about 200,000 irradiated violet-dye-labeled stimulators and cultured for 6 days. After the mixed lymphocyte reaction, proliferating CD3+CD4+CFSE-low and CD3+CD8+CFSE-low responder cells were FACS-sorted on a BD Influx sorter. The source of this sequence is a human patient who was an organ donor for intestinal transplantation. The sample was alloreactive CD4+ T cells from a mixed lymphocyte reaction culture, taken before transplantation. The cell subset or site tag for this specimen amounts to: CFSE-low proliferating T cells sorted from approximately 6-day pre-transplant mixed lymphocyte reaction (GvH or HvG direction). The chain was built from TRBV6-8 and TRBJ2-2; the D gene cannot be named for sure. The sequenced DNA is TGTGCCAGCACCAACACCGGGGAGCTGTTTTTT. Its protein product is CASTNTGELFF.